Each of the 26 T cell receptor beta chains below was sequenced from the same sample in a study of identical twins. TCRdb re-analysed the 5' RACE reads in MiXCR, keeping a single row per CDR3 protein. Of around 680,000 distinct CDR3 sequences listed, roughly 8% were seen once; the top ten hold approximately 0.96%. These data also featured in a second study, about yellow fever vaccine responses in identical twins.

Sequencing input: PBMCs. These receptors were obtained from a woman aged 18-35 years in good health.

This clonotype has just a few counts. The rearrangement links TRBV7-9 to TRBJ2-3; tentative D call: TRBD1 (6 bases). This CDR3 has 13 amino acids. V was pared by 8 bases and J by 2 bases, with 11 bases between. In germline, CDR1 is SEHNR, CDR2 FQNEAQ (reference sequence). CDR3 sequence (DNA): TGTGCCAGCCTGGACAGCCTCACAGATACGCAGTATTTT. This codes for CASLDSLTDTQYF.

V gene TRBV5-1 combines with J gene TRBJ2-1; 9 bases agree with TRBD2. The CDR3 has 15 residues. V was clipped by 2 bases and J by 9 bases; unmatched bases: 9. The germline V gene has CDR1 SGHRS and CDR2 YFSETQ. CDR3 in amino acids: CASSFGSGGRSEQFF. The CDR3 coding sequence is TGCGCCAGCAGCTTCGGTAGCGGGGGCCGGAGTGAGCAGTTCTTC.

Only a few counts were recorded for this clonotype. The chain couples TRBV10-3 to TRBJ2-7; 9 nucleotides align to TRBD1. J lost 3 bases, V lost 8 bases, and 8 bases had no gene match. This CDR3 spans 14 amino acids. Germline V gives CDR1 ENHRY, CDR2 SYGVKD. CDR3 sequence: CAIQLPGQGYEQYF. The CDR3 DNA follows: TGTGCCATCCAACTACCGGGACAGGGCTACGAGCAGTACTTC.

This clonotype was seen a handful of times. J is TRBJ1-6 and V is TRBV7-3, with 9 bases that match TRBD1. Germline V gives CDR1 SGHTA, CDR2 FQGTGA. The CDR3 covers 15 residues. With 6 bases clipped from V and 8 bases from J, the junction kept 8 bases outside the gene matches. The CDR3 sequence is CASSQTGGADSPLHF. The CDR3 DNA reads TGTGCCAGCAGTCAGACAGGGGGAGCGGATTCACCCCTCCACTTT.

The chain uses TRBV19 and TRBJ2-1; 7 bases are shared with TRBD2. Per germline, CDR1 LNHDA and CDR2 SQIVND (reference sequence). The CDR3 runs 18 residues. V was clipped by 3 bases and J by 0 bases; unmatched bases: 11. CDR3 residues: CASSILPGTTYSYNEQFF. CDR3 in DNA: TGTGCCAGTAGTATTCTTCCCGGGACTACCTACTCCTACAATGAGCAGTTCTTC.

This clonotype was recorded at least ten times. The rearrangement joins TRBV5-5 to TRBJ2-1; the match to TRBD1 covers 9 bases. Germline V CDR1 and CDR2: SGHKS, YYEKEE (reference sequence). The CDR3 consists of 14 residues. V shed 2 bases and J 5 bases; nucleotides not matched to a gene: 2. The CDR3 coding sequence is TGTGCCAGCAGCTTTGGGACAGGGCACAATGAGCAGTTCTTC. This gives the protein CASSFGTGHNEQFF.

The chain carries TRBV10-3 and TRBJ2-6; no reliable D call. Germline V gene lookup returns CDR1 ENHRY and CDR2 SYGVKD. V was pared by 4 bases and J by 0 bases, with 10 bases between. This CDR3 has 16 residues. The CDR3 DNA reads TGTGCCATCAGTGTAGGCATGATCTCTGGGGCCAACGTCCTGACTTTC. This codes for CAISVGMISGANVLTF.

This clonotype was seen a handful of times. The chain recombines TRBV27 with TRBJ2-5, with 9 positions matching TRBD2. The germline V gene encodes CDR1 MNHEY and CDR2 SMNVEV (reference sequence). After removal of 7 bases from V and 4 bases from J, the junction contained 10 bases not matched to a gene. The CDR3 sequence is 15 residues long. The CDR3 DNA reads as TGTGCCAGCAACGGAAGCGGGGGGCGGCTAGAGACCCAGTACTTC. It is translated as CASNGSGGRLETQYF.

The rearrangement uses TRBV6-2 or TRBV6-3 and TRBJ2-7; 13 bases match TRBD2. This CDR3 has 15 residues. From germline, CDR1 is MNHEY and CDR2 SVGEGT. The ends lost 7 bases at V and 4 bases at J; junction bases unmatched: 7. The CDR3 nucleotides are TGTGCCAGCACCAGAGGACTAGCGGGAGTGTACGAGCAGTACTTC. Encoded protein: CASTRGLAGVYEQYF.

Many counts were recorded for this clonotype. CDR3 sequence (DNA): TGTGCCAGCAGCTCCCGGACGGATCGGAATGAGCAGTTCTTC. Residues: CASSSRTDRNEQFF. The chain couples TRBV7-2 to TRBJ2-1; D is undetermined. Trimming shortened V by 4 bases and J by 7 bases, and 14 bases separated the two germline ends. CDR3 length equals 14 residues. Germline values: CDR1 SGHTA, CDR2 FQGNSA.

This clonotype was detected a few times. The rearrangement links TRBV18 to TRBJ2-1; tentative D call: TRBD2 (6 bases). The V end lost 3 bases, the J end lost 4 bases, and 10 bases lay between the germline ends. CDR1 and CDR2 (germline): KGHSH, LQKENI. This CDR3 is 14 amino acids long. In DNA, the CDR3 is TGTGCCAGCTCACCCACGGGAGAATACAATGAGCAGTTCTTC. As protein: CASSPTGEYNEQFF.

For this clonotype: This clone may be a read error of a much larger clone one base away. This chain joins TRBV5-1 and TRBJ2-1; D gene uncertain. This CDR3 contains 13 residues. The V gene's germline CDR1 is SGHRS and CDR2 YFSETQ. Trimming cost V 0 bases and J 2 bases, with 3 bases left between them. The CDR3 protein is CASSLETYNEQFF. The CDR3 DNA reads TGCGCCAGCAGCTTGGAAACCTACAATGAGCAGTTCTTC.

This clonotype was detected many times. The chain recombines TRBV5-6 with TRBJ2-7; TRBD1 matches at 7 bases. The V segment lost 2 bases and the J segment 3 bases; nucleotides outside the gene matches: 8. This CDR3 is 15 amino acids long. In germline, CDR1 is SGHDT, CDR2 YYEEEE. The CDR3 region is CASSFPRGSDYEQYF. DNA for the CDR3: TGTGCCAGCAGCTTCCCCAGGGGGTCAGACTACGAGCAGTACTTC.

This rearrangement joins TRBV29-1 to TRBJ1-2; possible D gene TRBD1, 6 bases. Germline V lookup: CDR1 SQVTM, CDR2 ANQGSEA. Trimming removed 3 bases at V and 4 bases at J, with 12 bases between. The CDR3 spans 13 residues. In DNA, the CDR3 is TGCAGCGTTGAGGCAGGGGTTGGCTATGGCTACACCTTC. This gives the protein CSVEAGVGYGYTF.

In its sample, this clonotype was seen many times. The chain carries TRBV7-2 and TRBJ2-7; 9 bases fit TRBD2. CDR1 and CDR2 (germline): SGHTA, FQGNSA. This CDR3 is built from 14 residues. The V and J ends lost 3 bases and 2 bases, in that order; junction bases with no gene match: 2. In nucleotides, the CDR3 is TGTGCCAGCAGCTTTGGCGGGGGGGCCTACGAGCAGTACTTC. This codes for CASSFGGGAYEQYF.

This clonotype was counted at least ten times. This chain joins TRBV28 and TRBJ2-2; D unclear. V lost 4 bases to trimming and J lost 5 bases, with 8 bases between them. The germline gives CDR1 MDHEN, CDR2 SYDVKM. The CDR3 loop spans 13 amino acids. The CDR3 coding sequence is TGTGCCAGCAGTTCCCAGGTTACCGGGGAGCTGTTTTTT. It is translated as CASSSQVTGELFF.

This clonotype has a count of ten or more. The gene calls are TRBV12-3 or TRBV12-4 and TRBJ1-1; no clear D gene. This CDR3 is built from 12 residues. V lost 4 bases to trimming and J lost 3 bases, with 6 bases between them. The CDR3 loop reads CASSSGYTEAFF. The CDR3 DNA reads as TGTGCCAGCAGTTCGGGTTACACTGAAGCTTTCTTT.

This chain joins TRBV11-2 and TRBJ2-6; D ambiguous. Deletions cut 6 bases from V and 1 base from J, with 16 bases between. The CDR3 runs 17 residues. Germline loops: CDR1 SGHAT, CDR2 FQNNGV. The CDR3 nucleotides read TGTGCCAGCAGTTATTACTATGCAGTATCTGGGGCCAACGTCCTGACTTTC. Translated: CASSYYYAVSGANVLTF.

The chain joins TRBV7-9 to TRBJ2-1; the D is unclear. CDR3 length equals 16 residues. The germline V gene encodes CDR1 SEHNR and CDR2 FQNEAQ (reference sequence). V was clipped by 4 bases and J by 8 bases, with 21 bases between them. CDR3 sequence reads: CASSSIRAPILYEQFF. In DNA form, the CDR3 reads TGTGCCAGCAGCTCTATAAGGGCCCCGATCCTCTATGAGCAGTTCTTC.

For the CDR3, the DNA is TGTGCCAGCAGCTGGGGGGGCGCGGGCGCCCACTACGAGCAGTACTTC. Translating gives CASSWGGAGAHYEQYF. V and J are TRBV7-8 and TRBJ2-7; maybe TRBD2 (7 bases). CDR1 and CDR2 (germline): SGHVS, FQNEAQ. The CDR3 consists of 16 residues. V was trimmed by 4 bases and J by 3 bases, leaving 19 bases between them. The full variable domain, with the rest looked up from reference TRBV7-8 and TRBJ2-7, is GAGVSQSPRYKVAKRGQDVALRCDPISGHVSLFWYQQALGQGPEFLTYFQNEAQLDKSGLPSDRFFAERPEGSVSTLKIQRTQQEDSAVYLCASSWGGAGAHYEQYFGPGTRLTVT.

This clonotype was counted between two and nine times. V and J are TRBV12-3 or TRBV12-4 and TRBJ2-3; TRBD2 agrees at 7 bases. V shed 6 bases and J 4 bases; nucleotides not matched to a gene: 7. CDR3 length: 14 residues. The CDR3 sequence is CASSTGLFADTQYF. The CDR3 coding sequence is TGTGCCAGCAGCACGGGACTATTCGCAGATACGCAGTATTTT.

Turning to this clonotype: This may come from a read error, since a much larger clone is one base off. J is TRBJ2-5 and V is TRBV25-1; weak D call: TRBD2 (5 bases). The DNA end favors TRBJ2-1, so the J call may be wrong. CDR1 is MGHDK and CDR2 is SYGVNS in the germline V gene. This CDR3 comprises 15 residues. CDR3 coding DNA: TGTGCCAGCAGTGAATATAGGACTCCATCAGAGACCCAGTTCTTC. It yields the protein CASSEYRTPSETQFF.

The chain recombines TRBV5-1 with TRBJ2-1; 8 nucleotides agree with TRBD1. CDR1 SGHRS and CDR2 YFSETQ come from the germline V gene. Trimming cost V 0 bases and J 10 bases; bases outside gene matches: 3. The CDR3 runs to 13 residues. CDR3 residues: CASSLGTGMEQFF. For the CDR3, the DNA is TGCGCCAGCAGCTTGGGGACAGGGATGGAGCAGTTCTTC.

This clonotype occurred many times. The chain joins TRBV6-2 or TRBV6-3 to TRBJ2-7; 9 bases map to TRBD2. Unmatched junction bases numbered 9, after V lost 6 bases and J lost 3 bases. Germline CDR1 is MNHEY and CDR2 is SVGEGT. The CDR3 length is 15 residues. CDR3 sequence (DNA): TGTGCCAGCAGCCCGGCCGGGACTAGCCGCTACGAGCAGTACTTC. Translation gives CASSPAGTSRYEQYF.

This clonotype has just a few counts. The chain carries TRBV7-2 and TRBJ1-1, with TRBD1 as a possible D gene (5 bases). Per the germline V gene, CDR1 is SGHTA and CDR2 is FQGNSA. V lost 1 base to trimming and J lost 5 bases, with 14 bases between them. CDR3 length equals 15 residues. CDR3 sequence (DNA): TGTGCCAGCAGCTTAGAAGAATGGGGGTTGACTGAAGCTTTCTTT. This sequence encodes CASSLEEWGLTEAFF.

This clonotype has only a few counts. The CDR3 DNA sequence: TGTGCCAGCAGTTCACGACAGGGGGGGGATCAGCCCCAGCATTTT. Translation: CASSSRQGGDQPQHF. V usage is TRBV12-3 or TRBV12-4 and J usage is TRBJ1-5, with 9 bases lining up with TRBD1. This CDR3 contains 15 residues. V gave up 4 bases and J gave up 5 bases; unmatched junction bases: 6.